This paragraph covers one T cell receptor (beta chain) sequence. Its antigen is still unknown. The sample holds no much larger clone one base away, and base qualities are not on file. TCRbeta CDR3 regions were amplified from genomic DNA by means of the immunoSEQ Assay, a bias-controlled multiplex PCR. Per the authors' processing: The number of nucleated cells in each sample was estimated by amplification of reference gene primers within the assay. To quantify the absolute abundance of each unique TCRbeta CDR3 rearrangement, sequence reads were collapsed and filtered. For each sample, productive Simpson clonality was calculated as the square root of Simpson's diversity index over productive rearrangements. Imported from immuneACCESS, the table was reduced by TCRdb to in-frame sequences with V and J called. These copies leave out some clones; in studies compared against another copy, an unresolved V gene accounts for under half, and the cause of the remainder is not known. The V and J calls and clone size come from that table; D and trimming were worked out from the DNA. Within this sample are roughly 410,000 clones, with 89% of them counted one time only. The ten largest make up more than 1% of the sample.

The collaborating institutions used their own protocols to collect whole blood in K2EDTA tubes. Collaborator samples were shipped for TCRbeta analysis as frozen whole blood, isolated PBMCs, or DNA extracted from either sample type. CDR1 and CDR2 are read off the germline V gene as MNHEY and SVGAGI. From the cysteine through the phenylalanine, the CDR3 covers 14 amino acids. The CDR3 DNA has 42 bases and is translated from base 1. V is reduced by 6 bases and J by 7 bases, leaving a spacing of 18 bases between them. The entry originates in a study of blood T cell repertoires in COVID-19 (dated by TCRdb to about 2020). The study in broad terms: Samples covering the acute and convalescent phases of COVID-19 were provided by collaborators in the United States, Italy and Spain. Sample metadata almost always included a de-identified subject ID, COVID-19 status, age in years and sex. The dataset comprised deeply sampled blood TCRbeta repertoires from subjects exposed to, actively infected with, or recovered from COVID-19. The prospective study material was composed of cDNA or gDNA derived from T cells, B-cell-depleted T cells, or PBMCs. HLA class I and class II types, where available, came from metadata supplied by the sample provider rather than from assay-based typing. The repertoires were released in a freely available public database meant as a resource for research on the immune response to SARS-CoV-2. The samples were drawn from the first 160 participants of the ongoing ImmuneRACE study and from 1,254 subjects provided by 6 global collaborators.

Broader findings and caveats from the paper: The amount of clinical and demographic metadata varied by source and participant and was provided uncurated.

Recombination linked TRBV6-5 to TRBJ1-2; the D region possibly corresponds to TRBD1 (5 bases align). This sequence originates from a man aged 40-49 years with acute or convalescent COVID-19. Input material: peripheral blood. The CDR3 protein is CASRRGTGLAGYTF. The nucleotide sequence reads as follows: TGTGCCAGCAGGCGGGGGACGGGGCTTGCTGGCTACACCTTC.